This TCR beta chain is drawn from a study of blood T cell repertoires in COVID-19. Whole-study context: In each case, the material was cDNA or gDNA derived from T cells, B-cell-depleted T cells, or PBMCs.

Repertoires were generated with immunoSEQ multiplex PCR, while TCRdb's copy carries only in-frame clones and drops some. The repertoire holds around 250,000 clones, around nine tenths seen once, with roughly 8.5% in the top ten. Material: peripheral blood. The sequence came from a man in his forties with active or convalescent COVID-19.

CDR3 region: CASSDSSAYNEQFF. CDR3 bases: TGTGCCAGCAGTGATTCTAGCGCCTACAATGAGCAGTTCTTC. The chain links TRBV2 to TRBJ2-1; maybe TRBD2 (6 bases). The V gene's germline CDR1 is SNHLY and CDR2 FYNNEI. With 3 bases removed from V and 2 bases from J, the gap between germline ends came to 8 bases. This CDR3 is built from 14 residues. Full variable domain (outside the CDR3, taken from reference TRBV2 and TRBJ2-1): EPEVTQTPSHQVTQMGQEVILRCVPISNHLYFYWYRQILGQKVEFLVSFYNNEISEKSEIFDDQFSVERPDGSNFTLKIRSTKLEDSAMYFCASSDSSAYNEQFFGPGTRLTVL.